Listed below are T cell receptor beta chains from one sample, sequenced in a study of control samples from healthy donors and cancer patients. Clones were read by immunoSEQ multiplex PCR, and TCRdb kept only the in-frame ones, dropping some. The sample includes about 76,000 clones, approximately 91% of them seen just once. Sequencing input: PBMCs. The source of these receptors is a woman aged 50 to 60 with colorectal cancer. Both conserved end residues are part of each CDR3. The D gene is left open where the match is weak.

d_gene,j_gene,v_gene,CDR3nt,CDR3aa
NA,TRBJ1-5,TRBV5-6,TGTGCCAGCAGCTATGGGACGGTTAGCAATCAGCCCCAGCATTTT,CASSYGTVSNQPQHF
TRBD1,TRBJ1-2,TRBV4-1,TGCGCCAGCAGCCAGGGACAACAGGGGAATTATGGCTACACCTTC,CASSQGQQGNYGYTF
NA,TRBJ2-1,TRBV28,TGTGCCAGCAGTTCCCCGACGGGGGAGCAGTTCTTC,CASSSPTGEQFF
TRBD1,TRBJ1-2,TRBV12-3/TRBV12-4,TGTGCCAGCAGCGCAGGGGGCAATTATGGCTACACCTTC,CASSAGGNYGYTF
NA,TRBJ2-5,TRBV12-5,TGTGCTAGTGGTTCCCGGGACGGGAAGATGGGGACCCAGTACTTC,CASGSRDGKMGTQYF
NA,TRBJ1-1,TRBV29-1,TGCAGCGTTGCCCCCAACCCAAGAGGCACTGAAGCTTTCTTT,CSVAPNPRGTEAFF
TRBD2,TRBJ2-1,TRBV10-3,TGTGCCATCAGTGATAGCGGGGGCGTATACAATGAGCAGTTCTTC,CAISDSGGVYNEQFF
TRBD1,TRBJ1-6,TRBV7-3,TGTGCCAGCAGCCTCGGACAGGGAGGGAATTCACCCCTCCACTTT,CASSLGQGGNSPLHF
TRBD1,TRBJ1-6,TRBV18,TGTGCCAGCTCACCACAGACAGGGAATGGTTCACCCCTCCACTTT,CASSPQTGNGSPLHF
TRBD2,TRBJ2-1,TRBV9,TGTGCCAGCTCTGCGGGACTAGAAGGAGAGCAGTTCTTC,CASSAGLEGEQFF
TRBD2,TRBJ2-3,TRBV4-3,TGCGCCAGCAGCCAAGATGGTGGGGCTAGCGGGGTCGTCAGGATCACAGATACGCAGTATTTT,CASSQDGGASGVVRITDTQYF
NA,TRBJ1-6,TRBV12-3/TRBV12-4,TGTGCCAGCAGTCCTAGGGGGGATTCACCCCTCCACTTT,CASSPRGDSPLHF
TRBD1,TRBJ2-5,TRBV2,TGTGCCAGCAATGGACAGGGACAGTCAGAGACCCAGTACTTC,CASNGQGQSETQYF
TRBD1,TRBJ1-6,TRBV27,TGTGCCAGCAGTCCTTTCGACAGGGAGTCTAATTCACCCCTCCACTTT,CASSPFDRESNSPLHF